These T cell receptor beta chains were read from a single sample in a study of OX40 agonist ivuxolimab in advanced cancers. Sequencing used immunoSEQ multiplex PCR; TCRdb keeps in-frame clones, though not all of them. The table has 42,000 or so clones, around 87% seen once. This specimen was CD4+ or CD8+ T cells sorted from blood, taken in a trial of the OX40 agonist ivuxolimab. Every receptor here comes from an adult with an advanced solid tumor such as melanoma, head and neck, liver or kidney cancer. Each CDR3 is given with its conserved first and last residue. Part of the rows lack a size; the others show once, few, many or a class for expanded clones.

V gene,J gene,clone size,CDR3 protein
TRBV15,TRBJ1-5,once,CATSRGLNQPQHF
TRBV27,TRBJ2-3,-,CASSPTVSTDTQYF
TRBV6-5,TRBJ1-2,-,CASSYLPWRNYGYTF
TRBV2,TRBJ2-7,-,CASSDQQAPIF
TRBV10-1,TRBJ2-3,-,CASSTRPGDTDTQYF
TRBV7-9,TRBJ1-2,-,CASSFGSYGYTF
TRBV6-5,TRBJ1-1,-,CASSYRPGEAFF
TRBV7-8,TRBJ2-5,-,CASSSLTGRETQYF
TRBV4-1,TRBJ2-6,few,CASSQGRAGLLKNSGANVLTF
TRBV5-4,TRBJ1-4,-,CASSLDRGMEKLFF
TRBV11-3,TRBJ2-5,-,CASSLGIGAGAETQYF
TRBV25-1,TRBJ2-7,-,CASSDWGTYEQYF
TRBV6-4,TRBJ2-1,-,CASSENGGVSYNEQFF
TRBV11-2,TRBJ2-1,-,CASMRGSSYNEQFF
TRBV19,TRBJ1-1,-,CASSLQGTMNTEAFF
TRBV7-2,TRBJ1-6,-,CASSSRTDSPLHF
TRBV27,TRBJ2-2,once,CASGMGQGYTGELFF
TRBV5-6,TRBJ2-7,-,CASSFPSGSLNEQYF
TRBV2,TRBJ2-5,-,CASSARQEPGETQYF
TRBV7-9,TRBJ2-2,-,CASSLALDTGELFF
TRBV11-2,TRBJ2-5,-,CASSQTTGGETQYF
TRBV6-1,TRBJ1-5,-,CASSEARSNQPQHF
TRBV28,TRBJ2-7,-,CASITGGASSYEQYF
TRBV29-1,TRBJ2-2,once,CSVGVFPGELFF
TRBV28,TRBJ1-5,-,CASSLSGFSTDQPQHF
TRBV10-2,TRBJ2-1,-,CASSESGQVNNEQFF
TRBV19,TRBJ2-2,once,CASSTLQNTGELFF
TRBV5-4,TRBJ2-5,once,CASRAGFGRQETQYF
TRBV4-3,TRBJ1-3,-,CASSQNTGVGNTIYF
TRBV4-3,TRBJ1-1,-,CASSQAGANTEAFF
TRBV18,TRBJ2-1,once,CASSPSLVQRGPYNEQFF
TRBV6-5,TRBJ2-7,-,CASRGLAGGVDEQYF
TRBV5-4,TRBJ1-4,-,CASQQGASNEKLFF
TRBV7-8,TRBJ1-2,-,CASSLRETNYGYTF
TRBV18,TRBJ1-4,-,CASSPPEGELFF
TRBV27,TRBJ2-7,-,CASSFWRQGTSEQYF
TRBV20-1,TRBJ1-1,few,CSFGEGAEAFF
TRBV6-5,TRBJ1-4,-,CASSLGGADEKLFF
TRBV7-3,TRBJ2-3,-,CASSLQGWRTDTQYF
TRBV6-1,TRBJ2-1,-,CASSDGLAYDSSYNEQFF
TRBV5-5,TRBJ1-1,-,CASSFGQDTEAFF
TRBV30,TRBJ1-1,-,CAWRGRQNTEAFF
TRBV7-3,TRBJ2-1,-,CASSPTGAPNNEQFF
TRBV6-1,TRBJ1-1,-,CASSVGTVAQGAFF
TRBV7-8,TRBJ2-1,-,CASSTSGGSYNEQFF
TRBV30,TRBJ2-7,-,CAWSVGLAGLYEQYF
TRBV5-1,TRBJ2-1,-,CASSLASTRVSSYNEQFF
TRBV2,TRBJ2-4,-,CASKRTVEDIQYF
TRBV28,TRBJ1-2,-,CASSSLGTERNYGYTF
TRBV5-4,TRBJ2-3,-,CASSLGQAEGTDTQYF
TRBV19,TRBJ2-5,-,CASSATQTGGETQYF
TRBV7-8,TRBJ2-1,-,CASSFRGTGVYNEQFF
TRBV5-1,TRBJ2-3,-,CASSDSTDTQYF
TRBV2,TRBJ1-4,once,CASSEAGQANEKLFF
TRBV5-1,TRBJ2-1,-,CASSVGQGVYNEQFF
TRBV2,TRBJ1-6,-,CASSAQEGHLHF
TRBV18,TRBJ2-1,-,CASSPRATSGKNEQFF
TRBV30,TRBJ1-1,-,CAWSVLEGTEAFF
TRBV7-3,TRBJ2-2,once,CASGLGGNTGELFF
TRBV19,TRBJ2-5,-,CASSKDRGETQYF